These 27 T cell receptor beta chains originate from one sample sequenced in a study of CD8 T cells in Susac syndrome. RNA was extracted with the RNeasy kit, and a quantity of roughly 0.5 to 1 ug was reverse transcribed using random hexamers. TCRdb analysed the immunoSEQ multiplex PCR reads with MiXCR anew, one entry per CDR3 protein. The sample includes over 95,000 distinct CDR3 sequences, under 95% of them seen just once. Sequenced sample: CD8+ T cells from PBMCs. These receptors were obtained from a human donor in good health.

The rearrangement uses TRBV5-1 and TRBJ2-1, with D possibly being TRBD1 or TRBD2 (5 bases each). Germline values: CDR1 SGHRS, CDR2 YFSETQ. V was trimmed by 4 bases and J by 4 bases, leaving 15 bases between them. The CDR3 totals 15 residues. DNA for the CDR3: TGCGCCAGCAGCCGGGACCTATCAGGGTACAATGAGCAGTTCTTC. It translates to CASSRDLSGYNEQFF.

The sample holds a few counts of this clonotype. The chain links TRBV2 to TRBJ1-5; 8 bases fit TRBD1. Per germline, CDR1 SNHLY and CDR2 FYNNEI. V gave up 5 bases and J gave up 7 bases; unmatched junction bases: 10. This CDR3 spans 15 amino acids. The CDR3 sequence: CASSFAGGTIQPQHF. The CDR3 region has the DNA TGTGCCAGCAGTTTTGCAGGGGGCACGATACAGCCCCAGCATTTT.

The chain uses TRBV29-1 and TRBJ1-5, with a weak D call TRBD1 (5 bases). The CDR3 runs to 14 residues. Looked up from germline, CDR1 is SQVTM and CDR2 is ANQGSEA. Trimming removed 4 bases from V and 3 bases from J, with 13 bases in between. The CDR3 nucleotides read TGCAGCGTTGCCCGATCGGGGGACAATCAGCCCCAGCATTTT. Translation gives CSVARSGDNQPQHF.

This clonotype was counted once. The chain employs TRBV3-1 and TRBJ2-5; D may be TRBD2 (5 bases). Germline-derived CDR1 and CDR2 are LGHDT and YNNKEL (reference sequence). This CDR3 contains 14 residues. Trimming removed 0 bases from V and 7 bases from J, with 12 bases in between. The CDR3 bases are TGTGCCAGCAGCCAAGATCTACCAGGAGGGACCCAGTACTTC. Its protein product is CASSQDLPGGTQYF.

The chain links TRBV9 to TRBJ1-1; D is possibly TRBD1 (6 bases). The CDR3 totals 17 residues. The germline V gene encodes CDR1 SGDLS and CDR2 YYNGEE. V was pared by 4 bases and J by 0 bases, with 19 bases between. The CDR3 here is CASSLTTGTGMNTEAFF. The CDR3 nucleotides read TGTGCCAGCAGCCTTACGACAGGAACGGGAATGAACACTGAAGCTTTCTTT.

The table lists this clonotype with a count of one. V gene TRBV19 combines with J gene TRBJ1-1; D remains ambiguous. Trimming took off 4 bases at V and 7 bases at J, with 19 bases between the two ends. This CDR3 contains 15 residues. Germline assignment: CDR1 LNHDA and CDR2 SQIVND (reference sequence). The CDR3 protein is CASSTPYQGTIEAFF. CDR3 nucleotide sequence: TGTGCCAGTAGTACACCATATCAAGGAACTATTGAAGCTTTCTTT.

V and J are TRBV2 and TRBJ2-1, with TRBD2 identical over 7 bases. V was pared by 7 bases and J by 2 bases, with 5 bases of the junction left unmatched. The CDR3 extends over 14 amino acids. The germline CDR1 and CDR2 sequences are SNHLY and FYNNEI. This CDR3 reads CASTSGLTYNEQFF. In DNA, the CDR3 is TGTGCCAGCACTAGCGGCCTAACCTACAATGAGCAGTTCTTC.

The chain combines TRBV19 with TRBJ1-5; 7 bases map to TRBD1. The germline gives CDR1 LNHDA, CDR2 SQIVND (reference sequence). J lost 4 bases, V lost 6 bases, and 12 bases had no gene match. This CDR3 contains 16 residues. CDR3 in amino acids: CASRGNWAGGNQPQHF. CDR3 in DNA: TGTGCCAGTAGGGGGAACTGGGCAGGGGGTAATCAGCCCCAGCATTTT.

The rearrangement uses TRBV7-2 and TRBJ1-1; 7 bases are shared with TRBD1. CDR3 length: 14 residues. V trimming: 5 bases; J trimming: 1 base; junction bases outside the gene matches: 4. Germline V gene lookup returns CDR1 SGHTA and CDR2 FQGNSA. CDR3 in amino acids: CASSRQGSNTEAFF. The CDR3 nucleotides read TGTGCCAGCAGCAGACAGGGATCGAACACTGAAGCTTTCTTT.

This rearrangement joins TRBV11-2 to TRBJ2-7; D may match TRBD1 or TRBD2 (5 bases each). Between the trimmed V and J ends, which lost 4 bases and 1 base, there was a span of 8 bases. The CDR3 is made up of 13 amino acids. CDR1 is SGHAT and CDR2 is FQNNGV in the germline V gene. This CDR3 reads CASSSGPSYEQYF. DNA of the CDR3: TGTGCCAGCAGCTCGGGACCATCCTACGAGCAGTACTTC. Based on the CDR3 plus reference TRBV11-2 and TRBJ2-7, the full variable domain is EAGVAQSPRYKIIEKRQSVAFWCNPISGHATLYWYQQILGQGPKLLIQFQNNGVVDDSQLPKDRFSAERLKGVDSTLKIQPAKLEDSAVYLCASSSGPSYEQYFGPGTRLTVT.

This rearrangement joins TRBV7-9 to TRBJ1-1; tentatively, D is TRBD1 (5 bases). V gave up 2 bases and J gave up 0 bases, with 13 bases separating them. Germline CDR1 is SEHNR and CDR2 is FQNEAQ (reference sequence). The CDR3 is 16 amino acids. This CDR3 reads CASSLLGTAMNTEAFF. The CDR3 region has the DNA TGTGCCAGCAGCTTACTGGGGACGGCAATGAACACTGAAGCTTTCTTT.

This chain uses TRBV13 with TRBJ2-3, with D possibly matching TRBD2 (6 bases). CDR1 and CDR2 (germline): PRHDT, FYEKMQ (reference sequence). The germline V and J ends were trimmed by 1 base and 1 base, with 9 bases remaining between them. This CDR3 region has 15 residues. In nucleotides, the CDR3 is TGTGCCAGCAGCTTAGACCCGGGAGGCACAGATACGCAGTATTTT. Amino acid sequence: CASSLDPGGTDTQYF.

The chain recombines TRBV2 with TRBJ2-7; D not resolved. V lost 3 bases and J 2 bases, leaving 8 bases between the germline ends. The CDR3 is 13 residues long. Per the germline V gene, CDR1 is SNHLY and CDR2 is FYNNEI. The CDR3 DNA follows: TGTGCCAGCAGTGACGCCTTAACCTACGAGCAGTACTTC. This sequence encodes CASSDALTYEQYF.

The chain recombines TRBV2 with TRBJ2-3, with a possible D match to TRBD1 (5 bases). The CDR3 consists of 13 residues. Per germline, CDR1 SNHLY and CDR2 FYNNEI. The V end was cut by 2 bases, the J end by 4 bases, with 7 bases between. DNA for the CDR3: TGTGCCAGCAGTGAACTAGGGGCAGATACGCAGTATTTT. Residues: CASSELGADTQYF.

This sequence joins TRBV7-9 and TRBJ1-5; D is ambiguous. Germline CDR1 reads SEHNR; CDR2 reads FQNEAQ (reference sequence). Trimming pared 5 bases from V and 5 bases from J, leaving 10 bases between. This CDR3 is 13 amino acids long. The CDR3 region is CASSTDEDQPQHF. In DNA, the CDR3 is TGTGCCAGCAGCACTGACGAGGATCAGCCCCAGCATTTT.

V usage is TRBV9 and J usage is TRBJ2-2; D is possibly TRBD2 (5 bases). This CDR3 region has 17 residues. The V end lost 4 bases, the J end lost 4 bases, and 20 bases lay between the germline ends. The V gene's germline CDR1 is SGDLS and CDR2 YYNGEE. This CDR3 reads CASSTPFLGGSTGELFF. The CDR3 DNA follows: TGTGCCAGCAGCACTCCCTTCCTAGGAGGAAGCACCGGGGAGCTGTTTTTT.

The V and J genes are TRBV2 and TRBJ2-1, with 9 bases that match TRBD2. The CDR3 runs to 15 residues. In germline, CDR1 is SNHLY, CDR2 FYNNEI. Trimming removed 4 bases from V and 7 bases from J; junction bases left unmatched: 8. The CDR3 DNA sequence: TGTGCCAGCAGTGCCCTGGCGGGGGGGTTTAATGAGCAGTTCTTC. It is translated as CASSALAGGFNEQFF.

The J gene is TRBJ2-2, the V gene TRBV5-1; D possibly matches TRBD1 or TRBD2 (6 bases each). V was clipped by 4 bases and J by 4 bases, with 17 bases between them. Germline V lookup: CDR1 SGHRS, CDR2 YFSETQ. The CDR3 has 16 residues. The CDR3 bases are TGCGCCAGCAGCGACAACCGGAGGGGGTTCACCGGGGAGCTGTTTTTT. Encoded protein: CASSDNRRGFTGELFF.

This clonotype was picked up one time. V is TRBV20-1 and J is TRBJ2-7; D not certain. Germline V gene data show CDR1 as DFQATT and CDR2 as SNEGSKA (reference sequence). This CDR3 is 13 amino acids long. The V gene lost 3 bases and the J gene lost 2 bases, with 11 bases spanning the gap. The CDR3 DNA reads TGCAGTGCTAGTGACGGGCCGGCCTACGAGCAGTACTTC. Its protein is CSASDGPAYEQYF.

In its sample, this clonotype was seen once. This rearrangement joins TRBV6-4 to TRBJ2-1; weak D call: TRBD2 (6 bases). V lost 3 bases and J lost 6, with 9 bases in between. Germline CDR1 MRHNA, CDR2 SNTAGT. There are 13 residues in the CDR3. CDR3 in amino acids: CASSETRFNEQFF. The CDR3 nucleotides are TGTGCCAGCAGTGAGACTAGGTTCAATGAGCAGTTCTTC.

This clonotype is a singleton in its sample. This rearrangement joins TRBV25-1 to TRBJ1-2, with D perhaps matching TRBD1 (6 bases). The V gene's germline CDR1 is MGHDK and CDR2 SYGVNS. V lost 0 bases, J lost 2 bases, and 22 bases lay in between. This CDR3 spans 19 amino acids. CDR3 nucleotides: TGTGCCAGCAGTGAATATGGGGGCCTCTTTAGCCGAAAAAACTATGGCTACACCTTC. Its translation: CASSEYGGLFSRKNYGYTF.

The rearrangement links TRBV29-1 to TRBJ1-5; D gene uncertain. Germline CDR1 reads SQVTM; CDR2 reads ANQGSEA. Trimming shortened V by 7 bases and J by 2 bases, and 15 bases separated the two germline ends. The CDR3 extends over 14 amino acids. For the CDR3, the DNA is TGCAGCGCCTCGGAGGGCACGGGCAATCAGCCCCAGCATTTT. Protein sequence: CSASEGTGNQPQHF. Variable domain in full (rest from reference TRBV29-1 and TRBJ1-5): SAVISQKPSRDICQRGTSLTIQCQVDSQVTMMFWYRQQPGQSLTLIATANQGSEATYESGFVIDKFPISRPNLTFSTLTVSNMSPEDSSIYLCSASEGTGNQPQHFGDGTRLSIL.

The rearrangement uses TRBV6-5 and TRBJ1-5; D gene uncertain. The CDR3 has 13 amino acids. The V gene lost 8 bases and the J gene lost 2 bases, with 10 bases spanning the gap. CDR1 and CDR2 (germline): MNHEY, SVGAGI. Written as DNA, the CDR3 is TGTGCCAGCGGCGAGAGGGGCAATCAGCCCCAGCATTTT. Encoded protein: CASGERGNQPQHF.

The chain links TRBV15 to TRBJ2-3; unclear D gene. This CDR3 contains 14 residues. Trimming cost V 5 bases and J 5 bases, with 14 bases left between them. Per germline, CDR1 LNHNV and CDR2 YYDKDF (reference sequence). CDR3 region: CATSPDLGGDTQYF. In nucleotides, the CDR3 is TGTGCCACCAGCCCGGACCTGGGTGGAGATACGCAGTATTTT.

The chain uses TRBV12-5 and TRBJ1-5; no firm D call. Trimming cost V 4 bases and J 3 bases, with 10 bases left between them. In germline, CDR1 is LGHNT, CDR2 FRNRAP. This CDR3 has 14 amino acids. CDR3 sequence (DNA): TGTGCTAGTGGTTCTGACGGAAACAATCAGCCCCAGCATTTT. Translated: CASGSDGNNQPQHF.

CDR3 sequence reads: CAWSVQSLASYEQYF. DNA for the CDR3: TGTGCCTGGAGTGTACAGTCGCTAGCGTCCTACGAGCAGTACTTC. This chain connects TRBV30 to TRBJ2-7, with D perhaps TRBD2 (6 bases). The CDR3 loop spans 15 amino acids. V was pared by 0 bases and J by 1 base, with 13 bases between. The germline gives CDR1 GTSNPN, CDR2 SVGIG (reference sequence).

This chain joins TRBV30 and TRBJ2-2, with D tentatively TRBD2 (6 bases). Germline V gene data show CDR1 as GTSNPN and CDR2 as SVGIG (reference sequence). CDR3 length: 13 residues. Trimming removed 1 base at V and 7 bases at J, with 10 bases between. The CDR3 region has the DNA TGTGCCTGGAGTGCCGTCGGGGGCGGGGAGCTGTTTTTT. It yields the protein CAWSAVGGGELFF.